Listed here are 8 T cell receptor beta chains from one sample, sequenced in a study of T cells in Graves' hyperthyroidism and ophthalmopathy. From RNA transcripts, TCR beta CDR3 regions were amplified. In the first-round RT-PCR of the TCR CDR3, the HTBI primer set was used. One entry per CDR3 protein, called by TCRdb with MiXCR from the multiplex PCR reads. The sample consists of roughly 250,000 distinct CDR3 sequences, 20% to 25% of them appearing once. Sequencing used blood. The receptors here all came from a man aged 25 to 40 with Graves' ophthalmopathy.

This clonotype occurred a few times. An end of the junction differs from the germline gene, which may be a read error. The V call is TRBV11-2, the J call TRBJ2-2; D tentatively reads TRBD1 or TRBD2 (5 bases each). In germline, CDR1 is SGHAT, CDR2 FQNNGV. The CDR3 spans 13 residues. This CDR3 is CASSYLGAGKLFF. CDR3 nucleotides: TGTGCCAGCAGCTATCTCGGGGCCGGGAAGCTGTTTTTT.

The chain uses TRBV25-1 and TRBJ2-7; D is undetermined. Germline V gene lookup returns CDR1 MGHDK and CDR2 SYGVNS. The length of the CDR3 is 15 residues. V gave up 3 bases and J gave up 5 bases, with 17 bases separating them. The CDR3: CASSDPGRALHEQYF. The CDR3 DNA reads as TGTGCCAGCAGTGATCCCGGACGGGCTCTCCACGAGCAGTACTTC.

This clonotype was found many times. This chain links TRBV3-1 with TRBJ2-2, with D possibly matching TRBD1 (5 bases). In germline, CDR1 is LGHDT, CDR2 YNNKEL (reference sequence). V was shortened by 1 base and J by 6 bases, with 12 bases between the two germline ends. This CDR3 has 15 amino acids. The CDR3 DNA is TGTGCCAGCAGCCAAGGGCCCAGGGTAGCCGGGGAGCTGTTTTTT. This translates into CASSQGPRVAGELFF. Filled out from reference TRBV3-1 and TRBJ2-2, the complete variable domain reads DTAVSQTPKYLVTQMGNDKSIKCEQNLGHDTMYWYKQDSKKFLKIMFSYNNKELIINETVPNRFSPKSPDKAHLNLHINSLELGDSAVYFCASSQGPRVAGELFFGEGSRLTVL.

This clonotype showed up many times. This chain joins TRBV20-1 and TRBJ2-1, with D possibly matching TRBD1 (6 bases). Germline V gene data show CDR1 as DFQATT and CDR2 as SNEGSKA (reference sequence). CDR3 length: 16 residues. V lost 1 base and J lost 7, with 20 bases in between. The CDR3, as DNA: TGCAGTGCTAGAGGGTTTGGGGGCCTCATGTTGAATGAGCAGTTCTTC. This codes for CSARGFGGLMLNEQFF.

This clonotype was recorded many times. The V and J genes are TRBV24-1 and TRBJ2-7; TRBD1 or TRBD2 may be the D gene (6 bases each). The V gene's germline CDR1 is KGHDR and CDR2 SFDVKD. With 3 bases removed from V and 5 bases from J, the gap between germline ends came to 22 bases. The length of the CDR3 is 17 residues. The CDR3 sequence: CATSDPSGANGSHEQYF. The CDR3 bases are TGTGCCACCAGTGATCCTTCGGGGGCAAACGGTTCCCACGAGCAGTACTTC.

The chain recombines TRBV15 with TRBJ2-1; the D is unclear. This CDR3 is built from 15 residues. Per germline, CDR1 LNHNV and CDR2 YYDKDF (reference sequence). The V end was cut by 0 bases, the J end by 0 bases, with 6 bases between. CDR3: CATSRDGRSYNEQFF. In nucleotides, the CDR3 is TGTGCCACCAGCAGAGACGGACGCTCCTACAATGAGCAGTTCTTC.

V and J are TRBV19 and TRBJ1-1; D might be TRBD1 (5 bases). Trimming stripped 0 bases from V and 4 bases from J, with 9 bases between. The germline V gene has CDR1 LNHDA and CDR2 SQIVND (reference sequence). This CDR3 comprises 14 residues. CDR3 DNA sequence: TGTGCCAGTAGTATAGATCCGGGGGGCACTGAAGCTTTCTTT. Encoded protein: CASSIDPGGTEAFF.

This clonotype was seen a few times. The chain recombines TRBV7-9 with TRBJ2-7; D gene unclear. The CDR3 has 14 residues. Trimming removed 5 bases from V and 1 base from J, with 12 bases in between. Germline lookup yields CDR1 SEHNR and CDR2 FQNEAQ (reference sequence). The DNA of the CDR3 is TGTGCCAGCAGCCCCCGTAGTGTATCCTACGAGCAGTACTTC. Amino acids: CASSPRSVSYEQYF.